These 26 T cell receptor beta chains were all obtained from the same sample, sequenced in a study of memory CD4+ T cells and cytomegalovirus serostatus. Single viable CD3+CD4+CD8-CD45RO+ cells were sorted as the memory CD4+ T cells. Repertoires were generated with immunoSEQ multiplex PCR, while TCRdb's copy carries only in-frame clones and drops some. Of approximately 53,000 clones in the sample, over 65% were seen once. Sequencing was performed on memory CD4+ T cells from blood. These receptors came from an adult in good health and CMV-seronegative.

This CDR3 reads CASSESRLSQETQYF. The CDR3 nucleotides read TGTGCCAGCAGTGAATCCCGACTATCCCAAGAGACCCAGTACTTC. The chain recombines TRBV25-1 with TRBJ2-5, with a tentative D call TRBD2 (5 bases). This CDR3 spans 15 amino acids. Germline V gives CDR1 MGHDK, CDR2 SYGVNS. V lost 1 base to trimming and J lost 1 base, with 10 bases between them.

The rearrangement joins TRBV2 to TRBJ2-7, with D uncertain. Germline V gives CDR1 SNHLY, CDR2 FYNNEI. The CDR3 has 14 residues. V shed 6 bases and J shed 0 bases, with 12 bases lying between them. CDR3 nucleotide sequence: TGTGCCAGCAGGCTGCAGAGTACCTCCTACGAGCAGTACTTC. Its protein is CASRLQSTSYEQYF. Complete variable domain (other parts from reference TRBV2 and TRBJ2-7): EPEVTQTPSHQVTQMGQEVILRCVPISNHLYFYWYRQILGQKVEFLVSFYNNEISEKSEIFDDQFSVERPDGSNFTLKIRSTKLEDSAMYFCASRLQSTSYEQYFGPGTRLTVT.

This chain connects TRBV6-5 to TRBJ2-3; unclear D gene. This CDR3 contains 15 residues. CDR1 is MNHEY, CDR2 SVGAGI, per germline. V dropped 1 base and J dropped 4 bases, with 12 bases sitting between them. In nucleotides, the CDR3 is TGTGCCAGCAGTTACTACGGACCCTCCGCAGATACGCAGTATTTT. It yields the protein CASSYYGPSADTQYF.

The rearrangement joins TRBV5-8 to TRBJ1-2; a weak D match, TRBD1 (5 bases). V shed 0 bases and J shed 0 bases, with 9 bases lying between them. The CDR3 consists of 15 residues. Germline V gene lookup returns CDR1 SGHTS and CDR2 YDEGEE. The CDR3 sequence: CASSLGGTTNYGYTF. CDR3 coding DNA: TGTGCCAGCAGCTTGGGGGGGACCACTAACTATGGCTACACCTTC.

The CDR3 nucleotides read TGTGCCAGCAGCTTAACCGGGACGAATACCTACGAGCAGTACTTC. The encoded protein is CASSLTGTNTYEQYF. The chain recombines TRBV13 with TRBJ2-7; tentatively, D is TRBD1 or TRBD2 (5 bases each). Germline-derived CDR1 and CDR2 are PRHDT and FYEKMQ (reference sequence). Deletions cut 2 bases from V and 2 bases from J, with 13 bases between. There are 15 residues in the CDR3.

The chain has TRBV18 and TRBJ2-7; 7 bases are shared with TRBD2. The CDR3 consists of 12 residues. V shed 6 bases, J shed 2 bases, and the junction held 1 base outside the gene matches. CDR1 is KGHSH and CDR2 is LQKENI in the germline V gene. CDR3 loop: CASSAGAYEQYF. As DNA, the CDR3 is TGTGCCAGCTCGGCGGGGGCCTACGAGCAGTACTTC. Based on the CDR3 plus reference TRBV18 and TRBJ2-7, the full variable domain is NAGVMQNPRHLVRRRGQEARLRCSPMKGHSHVYWYRQLPEEGLKFMVYLQKENIIDESGMPKERFSAEFPKEGPSILRIQQVVRGDSAAYFCASSAGAYEQYFGPGTRLTVT.

V is TRBV5-1 and J is TRBJ1-6; possible D gene TRBD1, 6 bases. The CDR3 length is 15 residues. Trimming took off 0 bases at V and 7 bases at J, with 11 bases between the two ends. Germline CDR1 SGHRS, CDR2 YFSETQ. DNA of the CDR3: TGCGCCAGCAGCTTGGGGCAGGGGTGGAATTCACCCCTCCACTTT. Its protein is CASSLGQGWNSPLHF. Filled out from reference TRBV5-1 and TRBJ1-6, the complete variable domain reads KAGVTQTPRYLIKTRGQQVTLSCSPISGHRSVSWYQQTPGQGLQFLFEYFSETQRNKGNFPGRFSGRQFSNSRSEMNVSTLELGDSALYLCASSLGQGWNSPLHFGNGTRLTVT.

A single count supports this clone. V gene TRBV28 combines with J gene TRBJ2-5; D call uncertain. CDR3 length: 14 residues. With 2 bases removed from V and 3 bases from J, the gap between germline ends came to 10 bases. Germline V gives CDR1 MDHEN, CDR2 SYDVKM. The CDR3 DNA reads TGTGCCAGCAGTTTAATAGGCAGAGAAGAGACCCAGTACTTC. Encoded protein: CASSLIGREETQYF.

This rearrangement joins TRBV7-2 to TRBJ2-7; no clear D. CDR1 SGHTA and CDR2 FQGNSA come from the germline V gene. The CDR3 spans 14 residues. Trimming stripped 5 bases from V and 4 bases from J, with 15 bases between. CDR3 residues: CASSPTITEYEQYF. The CDR3 nucleotides read TGTGCCAGCAGCCCCACAATAACAGAGTACGAGCAGTACTTC.

This clone occurred a few times. This chain links TRBV6-1 with TRBJ1-1; possibly TRBD1 for D (5 bases). Germline V gives CDR1 MNHNS, CDR2 SASEGT. V lost 0 bases, J lost 3 bases, and 11 bases lay in between. The CDR3 sequence is 15 residues long. In DNA, the CDR3 is TGTGCCAGCAGTGAAGCGGGGGGTGTGTACACTGAAGCTTTCTTT. Translating gives CASSEAGGVYTEAFF.

This chain uses TRBV7-2 with TRBJ2-5, with 15 nucleotides matching TRBD2. The CDR3 consists of 15 residues. CDR1 SGHTA and CDR2 FQGNSA come from the germline V gene. Unmatched junction bases numbered 5, after V lost 7 bases and J lost 5 bases. CDR3 bases: TGTGCCAGCACCCCGGGACTAGCGGGGGGTGAGACCCAGTACTTC. It encodes CASTPGLAGGETQYF.

The V call is TRBV5-1, the J call TRBJ2-5; D uncertain. The V gene lost 0 bases and the J gene lost 4 bases, with 7 bases spanning the gap. There are 13 residues in the CDR3. CDR1 is SGHRS, CDR2 YFSETQ, per germline. The CDR3 region has the DNA TGCGCCAGCAGCTTGGCGGTTCGAGAGACCCAGTACTTC. Translation gives CASSLAVRETQYF.

The V and J genes are TRBV7-9 and TRBJ2-1; 11 bases are shared with TRBD2. CDR1 SEHNR and CDR2 FQNEAQ come from the germline V gene (reference sequence). The CDR3 consists of 15 residues. Unmatched junction bases numbered 9, after V lost 6 bases and J lost 8 bases. CDR3 residues: CASRSASGGFYEQFF. For the CDR3, the DNA is TGTGCCAGCAGATCCGCTAGCGGGGGGTTCTATGAGCAGTTCTTC.

The chain couples TRBV27 to TRBJ2-3; 8 bases align to TRBD2. In germline, CDR1 is MNHEY, CDR2 SMNVEV (reference sequence). The CDR3 extends over 16 amino acids. The junction had 13 bases not matched to a gene; V was cut back by 5 bases and J by 6 bases. For the CDR3, the DNA is TGTGCCAGCAGTCTCAAAGCGGGGGTGGGGTTTGATACGCAGTATTTT. This encodes CASSLKAGVGFDTQYF.

The gene calls are TRBV25-1 and TRBJ2-3; D might be TRBD1 or TRBD2, each matching 6 bases. CDR1 and CDR2 (germline): MGHDK, SYGVNS. This CDR3 contains 15 residues. Trimming left V 6 bases short and J 3 bases short, with 16 bases between. CDR3 bases: TGTGCCAGCAGAGGGACGGGGGCTCCAACAGATACGCAGTATTTT. Translating it yields CASRGTGAPTDTQYF.

The chain is built from TRBV4-2 and TRBJ2-7, with D perhaps TRBD1 (5 bases). V was pared by 5 bases and J by 0 bases, with 20 bases between. Per germline, CDR1 LGHNA and CDR2 YNFKEQ. This CDR3 spans 17 amino acids. CDR3 in DNA: TGTGCCAGCAGCGAATCGGCGTCAGGGCCCAGCTCCTACGAGCAGTACTTC. The encoded protein is CASSESASGPSSYEQYF.

The rearrangement uses TRBV6-1 and TRBJ2-2; D is tentatively TRBD1 or TRBD2 (5 bases each). Trimming removed 5 bases at V and 8 bases at J, with 12 bases between. Germline CDR1 MNHNS, CDR2 SASEGT. This CDR3 contains 13 residues. CDR3 coding DNA: TGTGCCAGCAGTCTATGGGGGAATGGGGAGCTGTTTTTT. Translation gives CASSLWGNGELFF.

V and J are TRBV10-3 and TRBJ2-5, with 9 bases identical to TRBD2. The V and J ends lost 0 bases and 5 bases, in that order; junction bases with no gene match: 4. Germline lookup yields CDR1 ENHRY and CDR2 SYGVKD. This CDR3 region has 15 residues. For the CDR3, the DNA is TGTGCCATCAGTGAGTCAAAGCGGGGGGAGGAGACCCAGTACTTC. This gives the protein CAISESKRGEETQYF.

CDR3 sequence: CASSRTGNEQFF. The CDR3 DNA is TGTGCCAGCAGCAGGACAGGGAATGAGCAGTTCTTC. V is TRBV11-2 and J is TRBJ2-1, with 8 nucleotides matching TRBD1. CDR1 is SGHAT, CDR2 FQNNGV, per germline. There are 12 residues in the CDR3. Germline trimming cut 5 bases from V and 7 bases from J; bases unmatched to any gene: 1.

The chain uses TRBV9 and TRBJ1-3, with D unresolved. The V end lost 4 bases, the J end lost 0 bases, and 11 bases lay between the germline ends. Germline V CDR1 and CDR2: SGDLS, YYNGEE. The CDR3 loop spans 15 amino acids. The chain's CDR3 is CASSSPWGSGNTIYF. The CDR3 nucleotides are TGTGCCAGCAGCTCGCCGTGGGGCTCTGGAAACACCATATATTTT.

The chain is built from TRBV4-2 and TRBJ2-1; TRBD1 matches at 8 bases. The CDR3 runs to 18 residues. Germline-derived CDR1 and CDR2 are LGHNA and YNFKEQ. Trimming cost V 0 bases and J 4 bases; bases outside gene matches: 11. The CDR3 coding sequence is TGTGCCAGCAGCCAAGATCTTGCTTCCGGGACAGGATACAATGAGCAGTTCTTC. It codes for CASSQDLASGTGYNEQFF.

The rearrangement uses TRBV28 and TRBJ2-3; perhaps TRBD2 as D (7 bases). From germline, CDR1 is MDHEN and CDR2 SYDVKM. Trimming cost V 2 bases and J 2 bases, with 11 bases left between them. The length of the CDR3 is 15 residues. This CDR3 reads CASSLGGGPTDTQYF. The CDR3 DNA follows: TGTGCCAGCAGTTTAGGGGGGGGGCCCACAGATACGCAGTATTTT.

This clone appeared a few times. The genes are TRBV5-1 and TRBJ1-1; tentatively, D is TRBD1 (5 bases). Germline values: CDR1 SGHRS, CDR2 YFSETQ. The CDR3 has 14 amino acids. Between the trimmed V and J ends, which lost 2 bases and 4 bases, there was a span of 12 bases. The DNA of the CDR3 is TGCGCCAGCAGCTTCCGTCAGGGCGGCACTGAAGCTTTCTTT. Amino acid sequence: CASSFRQGGTEAFF.

The V gene is TRBV13, the J gene TRBJ2-5; 7 positions agree with TRBD2. The CDR3 totals 16 residues. V gave up 4 bases and J gave up 5 bases; unmatched junction bases: 13. Germline V gene sequence: CDR1 PRHDT, CDR2 FYEKMQ (reference sequence). CDR3 in DNA: TGTGCCAGCAGCTCCCGTTGGGGGGGAGTCCGCGAGACCCAGTACTTC. Its translation is CASSSRWGGVRETQYF.

This clone showed up just a few times. V and J are TRBV5-5 and TRBJ1-2, with 7 nucleotides matching TRBD1. Germline V gives CDR1 SGHKS, CDR2 YYEKEE (reference sequence). The trim removed 4 bases at V and 2 bases at J, leaving 5 bases unmatched. This CDR3 is built from 14 residues. The CDR3 loop is CASSIGQANYGYTF. Here the CDR3 DNA reads TGTGCCAGCAGCATTGGACAGGCCAACTATGGCTACACCTTC.

The V gene is TRBV19, the J gene TRBJ1-1; D perhaps matches TRBD1 (6 bases). Germline CDR1 LNHDA, CDR2 SQIVND (reference sequence). CDR3 length: 14 amino acids. The V gene lost 7 bases and the J gene lost 1 base, with 13 bases spanning the gap. The CDR3 region is CASNRVPTNTEAFF. The CDR3 DNA is TGTGCCAGTAACAGGGTCCCGACGAACACTGAAGCTTTCTTT.